These 32 T cell receptor beta chains came from one sample sequenced in a study of CD8 T cells in ankylosing spondylitis. TCRdb called the 5' RACE reads again in MiXCR, with one record for every CDR3 protein. The repertoire includes under 150,000 distinct CDR3 sequences, roughly 9% of them detected once, and about 3.6% sits in the top ten. The sample taken for sequencing was blood, either unsorted or a sorted T cell fraction (not recorded which). The receptors were gathered from a male donor with ankylosing spondylitis or in good health (not recorded which).

This clonotype was seen many times. The J gene is TRBJ2-1, the V gene TRBV12-3 or TRBV12-4; TRBD1 or TRBD2 may be the D gene (5 bases each). The CDR3 contains 15 residues. The V gene lost 6 bases and the J gene lost 0 bases, with 12 bases spanning the gap. CDR3 bases: TGTGCCAGCAGGGGGGAATACAGCTCCTACAATGAGCAGTTCTTC. Translating it yields CASRGEYSSYNEQFF.

This clonotype came up a few times. V and J are TRBV5-1 and TRBJ2-1, with D perhaps assigned TRBD1 or TRBD2 (7 bases each). The CDR3 spans 15 residues. Trimming stripped 0 bases from V and 8 bases from J, with 15 bases between. From germline, CDR1 is SGHRS and CDR2 YFSETQ. The CDR3 region has the DNA TGCGCCAGCAGCTTGGCCAGGGGGGGTGCGGATGAGCAGTTCTTC. It encodes CASSLARGGADEQFF.

This clonotype has at least ten counts. The CDR3 reads CASSIPGAGYEQYF. Written as DNA, the CDR3 is TGTGCCAGCAGCATACCAGGGGCGGGCTACGAGCAGTACTTC. The chain is built from TRBV7-8 and TRBJ2-7; D is perhaps TRBD1 (6 bases). CDR3 length: 14 amino acids. Trimming cost V 5 bases and J 3 bases, with 14 bases left between them. CDR1 is SGHVS and CDR2 is FQNEAQ in the germline V gene. The entire variable domain, with the rest obtained from reference TRBV7-8 and TRBJ2-7, is as follows: GAGVSQSPRYKVAKRGQDVALRCDPISGHVSLFWYQQALGQGPEFLTYFQNEAQLDKSGLPSDRFFAERPEGSVSTLKIQRTQQEDSAVYLCASSIPGAGYEQYFGPGTRLTVT.

In its sample, this clonotype was seen many times. The rearrangement links TRBV5-1 to TRBJ2-2, with 7 nucleotides matching TRBD2. The germline gives CDR1 SGHRS, CDR2 YFSETQ. The CDR3 extends over 14 amino acids. J lost 1 base, V lost 6 bases, and 3 bases had no gene match. DNA for the CDR3: TGCGCCAGCACTAGCGGATGGAACACCGGGGAGCTGTTTTTT. It yields the protein CASTSGWNTGELFF.

The chain recombines TRBV12-3 or TRBV12-4 with TRBJ2-1; 8 bases align to TRBD2. The junction had 8 bases not matched to a gene; V was cut back by 10 bases and J by 3 bases. The CDR3 contains 14 residues. The CDR3 bases are TGTGCCACCTCGGGAGGGACCTACTACAATGAGCAGTTCTTC. It specifies CATSGGTYYNEQFF.

This clonotype was picked up a small number of times. CDR3 region: CATSDFSNEQFF. The CDR3 DNA follows: TGTGCCACCAGTGATTTTAGCAATGAGCAGTTCTTC. The rearrangement links TRBV24-1 to TRBJ2-1, with D uncertain. There are 12 residues in the CDR3. Germline V gene data show CDR1 as KGHDR and CDR2 as SFDVKD. The germline V and J ends were trimmed by 1 base and 6 bases, with 3 bases remaining between them.

V and J are TRBV12-3 or TRBV12-4 and TRBJ1-4; no clear D gene. Deletions cut 8 bases from V and 5 bases from J, with 12 bases between. The CDR3 is 13 amino acids. The CDR3 here is CASGRQQNEKLFF. For the CDR3, the DNA is TGTGCCAGCGGTCGTCAGCAAAATGAAAAACTGTTTTTT.

For the CDR3, the DNA is TGCAGCGTTAGGTCTAGCGGGAGGCGGGAGCAGTTCTTC. This sequence encodes CSVRSSGRREQFF. J is TRBJ2-1 and V is TRBV29-1, with TRBD2 matching 11 bases. From germline, CDR1 is SQVTM and CDR2 ANQGSEA. The junction had 7 bases not matched to a gene; V was cut back by 5 bases and J by 10 bases. This CDR3 comprises 13 residues.

This clonotype was found a few times. This chain connects TRBV18 to TRBJ2-7; the D gene could be TRBD1 or TRBD2 (5 bases each). The length of the CDR3 is 16 residues. Trimming left V 6 bases short and J 6 bases short, with 24 bases between. Germline-derived CDR1 and CDR2 are KGHSH and LQKENI. The CDR3 protein is CASSWGKLGTRLEQYF. DNA of the CDR3: TGTGCCAGCTCTTGGGGGAAACTCGGAACACGCCTCGAGCAGTACTTC.

This clonotype has ten or more counts. The chain uses TRBV6-2 or TRBV6-3 and TRBJ1-1, with D unclear. The CDR3 sequence is 14 residues long. CDR1 MNHEY and CDR2 SVGEGT come from the germline V gene. V was pared by 6 bases and J by 5 bases, with 16 bases between. The CDR3 here is CASSPNLGGTEAFF. The CDR3 DNA reads as TGTGCCAGCAGCCCAAACCTGGGTGGGACTGAAGCTTTCTTT.

This clonotype was observed at least ten times. The V and J genes are TRBV7-9 and TRBJ2-7, with D perhaps matching TRBD1 (6 bases). This CDR3 is 14 amino acids long. V lost 6 bases, J lost 0 bases, and 12 bases lay in between. The germline V gene has CDR1 SEHNR and CDR2 FQNEAQ (reference sequence). The CDR3 reads CASSQLGASYEQYF. Here the CDR3 DNA reads TGTGCCAGCAGTCAACTGGGGGCCTCCTACGAGCAGTACTTC. Supplemented by reference TRBV7-9 and TRBJ2-7, the full variable domain reads DTGVSQNPRHKITKRGQNVTFRCDPISEHNRLYWYRQTLGQGPEFLTYFQNEAQLEKSRLLSDRFSAERPKGSFSTLEIQRTEQGDSAMYLCASSQLGASYEQYFGPGTRLTVT.

The sample holds many counts of this clonotype. The chain employs TRBV5-1 and TRBJ2-5; TRBD2 agrees at 8 bases. The CDR3 extends over 15 amino acids. The germline V gene encodes CDR1 SGHRS and CDR2 YFSETQ. Trimming cost V 0 bases and J 1 base; bases outside gene matches: 2. Here the CDR3 reads CASSLVLAGQETQYF. The CDR3 coding sequence is TGCGCCAGCAGCTTGGTTCTAGCGGGCCAAGAGACCCAGTACTTC.

The chain couples TRBV6-5 to TRBJ2-7, with 9 bases lining up with TRBD1. The germline V gene has CDR1 MNHEY and CDR2 SVGAGI. CDR3 length: 16 amino acids. Trimming at V came to 2 bases and at J to 2 bases, leaving 7 bases not matched to a gene. The CDR3 region is CASSYPGQGRTYEQYF. The DNA for the CDR3 is TGTGCCAGCAGTTACCCGGGACAGGGTAGGACCTACGAGCAGTACTTC.

This clonotype was counted at least ten times. The chain is built from TRBV7-8 and TRBJ2-5; 9 bases are shared with TRBD2. Trimming took 5 bases from V and 4 from J; bases not matched to a gene: 14. The CDR3 runs to 17 residues. CDR1 is SGHVS, CDR2 FQNEAQ, per germline. The CDR3 sequence is CASSTPSGVRGPETQYF. CDR3 DNA sequence: TGTGCCAGCAGCACACCTAGCGGGGTGAGGGGACCAGAGACCCAGTACTTC.

This clonotype was picked up many times. One end of the junction fails to match germline, which may point to a read error. The chain employs TRBV20-1 and TRBJ2-1, with 7 bases fitting TRBD2. The CDR3 contains 14 residues. Germline values: CDR1 DFQATT, CDR2 SNEGSKA (reference sequence). The CDR3 region has the DNA TGCAGTGCTAGGGGGGAGCGGGATTACAGTGAGCAGTTCTTC. It specifies CSARGERDYSEQFF.

This clonotype was detected many times. This CDR3 reads CASSFFRSNTEAFF. The CDR3 DNA follows: TGTGCCAGCAGCTTCTTTAGGTCAAACACTGAAGCTTTCTTT. This chain links TRBV5-5 with TRBJ1-1; D is ambiguous. Germline V gives CDR1 SGHKS, CDR2 YYEKEE (reference sequence). The V end lost 2 bases, the J end lost 2 bases, and 10 bases lay between the germline ends. This CDR3 has 14 amino acids. The whole variable domain, filled in from reference TRBV5-5 and TRBJ1-1, reads DAGVTQSPTHLIKTRGQQVTLRCSPISGHKSVSWYQQVLGQGPQFIFQYYEKEERGRGNFPDRFSARQFPNYSSELNVNALLLGDSALYLCASSFFRSNTEAFFGQGTRLTVV.

Many counts were recorded for this clonotype. The rearrangement uses TRBV29-1 and TRBJ2-1; 10 bases are shared with TRBD1. The CDR3 is 16 residues long. Trimming took 5 bases from V and 0 from J; bases not matched to a gene: 7. The V gene's germline CDR1 is SQVTM and CDR2 ANQGSEA. The CDR3 nucleotides read TGCAGCGTTTCCCCCGACAGGGGGCGCTCCTACAATGAGCAGTTCTTC. Encoded protein: CSVSPDRGRSYNEQFF.

This clonotype was recorded a few times. The chain has TRBV12-3 or TRBV12-4 and TRBJ2-1; D is uncertain. The CDR3 sequence is 11 residues long. V was shortened by 6 bases and J by 10 bases, with 10 bases between the two germline ends. The DNA for the CDR3 is TGTGCCAGCAGCCTCCGGGCCGAGCAGTTCTTC. Translated, it gives CASSLRAEQFF.

In its sample, this clonotype was seen a few times. The rearrangement uses TRBV27 and TRBJ2-3; TRBD2 agrees at 9 bases. The junction had 7 bases not matched to a gene; V was cut back by 3 bases and J by 0 bases. Germline loops: CDR1 MNHEY, CDR2 SMNVEV (reference sequence). This CDR3 contains 17 residues. This CDR3 reads CASSLGLALGSTDTQYF. In DNA, the CDR3 is TGTGCCAGCAGTTTGGGACTAGCTCTAGGGAGCACAGATACGCAGTATTTT.

This clonotype was detected ten times or more. V gene TRBV24-1 combines with J gene TRBJ2-2; 11 nucleotides agree with TRBD2. V trimming: 9 bases; J trimming: 6 bases; junction bases outside the gene matches: 8. The CDR3 has 15 amino acids. Germline loops: CDR1 KGHDR, CDR2 SFDVKD. CDR3 DNA: TGTGCCACCCGCAGACTAGCGGGATTGTCCGGGGAGCTGTTTTTT. Translating gives CATRRLAGLSGELFF.

This clonotype was detected ten times or more. V usage is TRBV9 and J usage is TRBJ2-3; 10 nucleotides match TRBD2. The trim removed 2 bases at V and 4 bases at J, leaving 4 bases unmatched. Germline V CDR1 and CDR2: SGDLS, YYNGEE. The CDR3 has 15 residues. CDR3 sequence reads: CASSVLAGEADTQYF. Here the CDR3 DNA reads TGTGCCAGCAGCGTTCTAGCGGGAGAGGCAGATACGCAGTATTTT.

This clonotype occurred many times. The V gene is TRBV11-1, the J gene TRBJ2-7; TRBD1 agrees at 9 bases. V trimming: 8 bases; J trimming: 4 bases; junction bases outside the gene matches: 9. CDR1 is SGHAT and CDR2 is FQDESV in the germline V gene (reference sequence). The CDR3 runs to 14 residues. CDR3 region: CASRRDRASYEQYF. The CDR3, as DNA: TGTGCCAGCCGCCGGGACAGGGCTTCTTACGAGCAGTACTTC.

The rearrangement uses TRBV5-1 and TRBJ2-6; 11 positions agree with TRBD2. Germline V gives CDR1 SGHRS, CDR2 YFSETQ. Unmatched junction bases numbered 3, after V lost 4 bases and J lost 0 bases. The CDR3 consists of 17 residues. The CDR3 here is CASSVGLAASGANVLTF. The CDR3 nucleotides read TGCGCCAGCAGCGTGGGACTAGCGGCCTCTGGGGCCAACGTCCTGACTTTC.

As regards this clonotype: Given a much more abundant clone one base away, this may be a read error. For the CDR3, the DNA is TGCAGTGCCCCGGTGTCTAGCGGGAGTTTCGGTACGCAGTATTTT. Translation: CSAPVSSGSFGTQYF. The J gene is TRBJ2-3, the V gene TRBV20-1; 10 positions match TRBD2. Germline V gene lookup returns CDR1 DFQATT and CDR2 SNEGSKA (reference sequence). V trimming: 6 bases; J trimming: 8 bases; junction bases outside the gene matches: 14. The CDR3 has 15 residues.

The V and J genes are TRBV7-2 and TRBJ2-7; D possibly uses TRBD1 or TRBD2 (6 bases each). The CDR3 is 14 residues long. Germline loops: CDR1 SGHTA, CDR2 FQGNSA. The V end lost 7 bases, the J end lost 3 bases, and 16 bases lay between the germline ends. The chain's CDR3 is CASNGGGLFYEQYF. The CDR3 DNA reads TGTGCCAGCAACGGAGGGGGTTTGTTCTACGAGCAGTACTTC.

This clonotype occurred many times. The chain uses TRBV29-1 and TRBJ1-2; 10 positions agree with TRBD1. In germline, CDR1 is SQVTM, CDR2 ANQGSEA. There are 15 residues in the CDR3. The V gene end was trimmed by 1 base and the J gene end by 6 bases; junction bases not matched to a gene: 8. CDR3 amino acids: CSVEGAGTGVNGYTF. CDR3 in DNA: TGCAGCGTTGAAGGTGCCGGGACAGGGGTCAATGGCTACACCTTC.

The V gene is TRBV3-1, the J gene TRBJ1-1; D might be TRBD1 (5 bases). The CDR3 is 17 amino acids. V was clipped by 0 bases and J by 1 base, with 15 bases between them. Per the germline V gene, CDR1 is LGHDT and CDR2 is YNNKEL (reference sequence). The CDR3 loop is CASSQEPGARGNTEAFF. Written as DNA, the CDR3 is TGTGCCAGCAGCCAAGAGCCCGGGGCCCGTGGGAACACTGAAGCTTTCTTT.

At least ten counts were recorded for this clonotype. This chain joins TRBV9 and TRBJ1-1; D remains ambiguous. The CDR3 sequence is 13 residues long. Germline loops: CDR1 SGDLS, CDR2 YYNGEE. With 0 bases removed from V and 11 bases from J, the gap between germline ends came to 14 bases. The CDR3, as DNA: TGTGCCAGCAGCGTAGCTAGCCGAGGGTCGGCTTTCTTT. As protein: CASSVASRGSAFF.

This chain's CDR3 is CSARRGTNQPQHF. CDR3 sequence (DNA): TGCAGTGCTAGACGAGGGACCAATCAGCCCCAGCATTTT. The V call is TRBV20-1, the J call TRBJ1-5, with D possibly TRBD1 on 5 matching bases. CDR1 DFQATT and CDR2 SNEGSKA come from the germline V gene (reference sequence). V shed 2 bases and J shed 3 bases, with 8 bases lying between them. The CDR3 has 13 residues.

The gene calls are TRBV6-2 or TRBV6-3 and TRBJ2-1; the match to TRBD1 covers 8 bases. CDR1 is MNHEY, CDR2 SVGEGT, per germline. Germline trimming cut 8 bases from V and 9 bases from J; bases unmatched to any gene: 12. The CDR3 runs to 14 residues. The DNA for the CDR3 is TGTGCCAGCCGACAGGGGCCCTTTTCCGGTGAGCAGTTCTTC. Amino acids: CASRQGPFSGEQFF.

This clonotype occurred a few times. This sequence joins TRBV5-6 and TRBJ2-1; 10 bases are shared with TRBD2. The CDR3 contains 16 residues. The ends lost 5 bases at V and 4 bases at J; junction bases unmatched: 9. The germline gives CDR1 SGHDT, CDR2 YYEEEE. For the CDR3, the DNA is TGTGCCAGCAGGGGAGGACTAGCGGATCTTTACAATGAGCAGTTCTTC. This translates into CASRGGLADLYNEQFF.

This clonotype was seen a handful of times. The chain is built from TRBV7-2 and TRBJ2-7, with D hard to call. Between the trimmed V and J ends, which lost 1 base and 5 bases, there was a span of 12 bases. The CDR3 runs 14 residues. Looked up from germline, CDR1 is SGHTA and CDR2 is FQGNSA. CDR3 nucleotides: TGTGCCAGCAGCTTAGTTGGCGCCGTCGACGAGCAGTACTTC. It encodes CASSLVGAVDEQYF.